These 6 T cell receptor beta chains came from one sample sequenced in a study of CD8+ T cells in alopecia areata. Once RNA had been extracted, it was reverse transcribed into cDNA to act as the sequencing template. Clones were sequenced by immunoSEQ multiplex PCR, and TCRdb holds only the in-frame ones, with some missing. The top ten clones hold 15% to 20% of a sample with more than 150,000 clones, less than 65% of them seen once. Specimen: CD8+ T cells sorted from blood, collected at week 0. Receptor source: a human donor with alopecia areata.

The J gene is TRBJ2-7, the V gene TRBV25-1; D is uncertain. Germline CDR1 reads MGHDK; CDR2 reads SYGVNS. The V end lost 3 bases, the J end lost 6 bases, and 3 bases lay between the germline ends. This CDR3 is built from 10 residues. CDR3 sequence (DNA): TGTGCCAGCAGTGACCTCGAGCAGTACTTC. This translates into CASSDLEQYF.

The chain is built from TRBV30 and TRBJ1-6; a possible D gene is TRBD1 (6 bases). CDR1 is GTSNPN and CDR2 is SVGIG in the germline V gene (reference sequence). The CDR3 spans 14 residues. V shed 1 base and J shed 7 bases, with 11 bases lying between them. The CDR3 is CAWSAGAGNSPLHF. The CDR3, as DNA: TGTGCCTGGAGTGCAGGGGCCGGGAATTCACCCCTCCACTTT.

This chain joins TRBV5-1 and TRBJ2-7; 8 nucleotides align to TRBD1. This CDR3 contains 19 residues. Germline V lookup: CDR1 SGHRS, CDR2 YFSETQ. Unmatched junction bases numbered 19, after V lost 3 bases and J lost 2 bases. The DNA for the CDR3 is TGCGCCAGCAGCTCACACCTTGAGACAGGGGACACCCGAGCCTACGAGCAGTACTTC. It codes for CASSSHLETGDTRAYEQYF.

The CDR3 region is CSVEEGRQGDYGYTF. CDR3 in DNA: TGCAGCGTTGAAGAGGGGAGACAGGGGGACTATGGCTACACCTTC. This sequence joins TRBV29-1 and TRBJ1-2; 9 positions match TRBD1. The J segment lost 3 bases and the V segment lost 0 bases, leaving 5 bases of the junction unmatched. Germline V gene sequence: CDR1 SQVTM, CDR2 ANQGSEA. The CDR3 is made up of 15 amino acids.

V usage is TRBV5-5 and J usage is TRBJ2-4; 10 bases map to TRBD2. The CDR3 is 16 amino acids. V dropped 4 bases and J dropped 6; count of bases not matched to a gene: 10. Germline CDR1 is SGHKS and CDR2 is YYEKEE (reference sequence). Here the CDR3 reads CASSPEAASGGNIQYF. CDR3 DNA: TGTGCCAGCAGCCCGGAAGCGGCTAGCGGGGGAAACATTCAGTACTTC. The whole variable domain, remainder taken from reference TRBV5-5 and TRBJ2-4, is DAGVTQSPTHLIKTRGQQVTLRCSPISGHKSVSWYQQVLGQGPQFIFQYYEKEERGRGNFPDRFSARQFPNYSSELNVNALLLGDSALYLCASSPEAASGGNIQYFGAGTRLSVL.

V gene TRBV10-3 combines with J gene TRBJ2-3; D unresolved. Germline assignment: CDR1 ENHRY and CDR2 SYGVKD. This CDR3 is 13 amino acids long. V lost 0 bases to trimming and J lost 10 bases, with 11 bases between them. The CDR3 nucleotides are TGTGCCATCAGTGAGTCGAGTCTAAACGCGCAGTATTTT. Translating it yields CAISESSLNAQYF.